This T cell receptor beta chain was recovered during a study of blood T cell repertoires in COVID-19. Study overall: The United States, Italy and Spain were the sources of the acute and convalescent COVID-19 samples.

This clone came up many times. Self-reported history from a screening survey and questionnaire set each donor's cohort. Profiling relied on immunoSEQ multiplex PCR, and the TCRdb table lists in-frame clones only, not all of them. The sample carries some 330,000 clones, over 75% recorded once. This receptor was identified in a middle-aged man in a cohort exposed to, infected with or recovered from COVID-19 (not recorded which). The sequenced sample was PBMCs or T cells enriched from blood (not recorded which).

CDR3 protein: CASSLGQGVGWQETQYF. CDR3 sequence (DNA): TGTGCCAGCAGCTTAGGCCAGGGCGTGGGGTGGCAAGAGACCCAGTACTTC. The chain recombines TRBV7-9 with TRBJ2-5; weak D call: TRBD1 (5 bases). The germline CDR1 and CDR2 sequences are SEHNR and FQNEAQ (reference sequence). The CDR3 sequence is 17 residues long. The V end lost 1 base, the J end lost 2 bases, and 17 bases lay between the germline ends.